This TCR beta chain was observed in a study of blood T cell repertoires in COVID-19. Across the study: Samples came from the United States, Italy and Spain, spanning acute and convalescent COVID-19. Nucleic acid was either cDNA or gDNA, and it came from T cells, B-cell-depleted T cells, or PBMCs.

In the original workflow: Amplification of reference gene primers provided the estimated nucleated cell counts. Profiling relied on immunoSEQ multiplex PCR, and the TCRdb table lists in-frame clones only, not all of them. Clone size and the V and J calls come from that table; the DNA yielded D and trimming. The sample comprises around 190,000 clones, 83% of which are singletons, and around 7.3% rests with the top ten. The CDR3 is 13 amino acids. Germline V gene lookup returns CDR1 KGHSH and CDR2 LQKENI. V shed 3 bases and J shed 6 bases, with 9 bases lying between them. Seattle patients were enrolled during active infection and followed longitudinally.

The chain is built from TRBV18 and TRBJ2-1; D is undetermined. Specimen: peripheral blood. The TCR originated in a woman in her 70s with COVID-19, enrolled during active disease. The CDR3 nucleotides read TGTGCCAGCTCACCCGATGAGGCCAATGAGCAGTTCTTC. Translating it yields CASSPDEANEQFF. Full variable domain (rest looked up from reference TRBV18 and TRBJ2-1): NAGVMQNPRHLVRRRGQEARLRCSPMKGHSHVYWYRQLPEEGLKFMVYLQKENIIDESGMPKERFSAEFPKEGPSILRIQQVVRGDSAAYFCASSPDEANEQFFGPGTRLTVL.